Listed here are 10 T cell receptor beta chains from one sample, sequenced in a study of cytomegalovirus exposure and HLA in healthy donors. The PCR ran on 60 Vbeta and 13 Jbeta primers. The assay was immunoSEQ multiplex PCR, and TCRdb's table has in-frame clones only and misses some. The repertoire has under 200,000 clones, 82% of them found once; the top ten carry about 1.8%. The sequencing sample was made of PBMCs. The receptors were gathered from a woman under 30 in good health and CMV-seronegative.

The chain combines TRBV7-9 with TRBJ1-2; D remains unclear. Between the trimmed V and J ends, which lost 5 bases and 8 bases, there was a span of 18 bases. The germline V gene has CDR1 SEHNR and CDR2 FQNEAQ (reference sequence). The CDR3 is 14 amino acids. In DNA form, the CDR3 reads TGTGCCAGCAGCGCGATGAAAGGAGGTCGGGGCTACACCTTC. Residues: CASSAMKGGRGYTF.

The sample holds a few counts of this clone. The chain recombines TRBV4-3 with TRBJ2-1; 9 nucleotides match TRBD2. Trimming removed 6 bases from V and 3 bases from J; junction bases left unmatched: 6. Germline V gene data show CDR1 as LGHNA and CDR2 as YSLEER. This CDR3 region has 15 residues. CDR3 residues: CASSKVTSGYNEQFF. For the CDR3, the DNA is TGCGCCAGCAGTAAAGTGACTAGCGGCTACAATGAGCAGTTCTTC.

This chain links TRBV21-1 with TRBJ2-5; whether TRBD2, the table's D call, matches the DNA was not checked. The J call is doubtful: the DNA matches TRBJ2-7 better. TRBV21-1 is annotated as a pseudogene. This CDR3 region has 19 residues. In DNA form, the CDR3 reads TGTGCCAGCAGCAAGAAATTGGGAGCGGGGGCTCAAAGCTCCTACGAGCAGTACTTC. It specifies CASSKKLGAGAQSSYEQYF.

The V and J genes are TRBV28 and TRBJ1-5, with D possibly TRBD1 on 5 matching bases. Per the germline V gene, CDR1 is MDHEN and CDR2 is SYDVKM. Between the trimmed V and J ends, which lost 1 base and 4 bases, there was a span of 14 bases. There are 16 residues in the CDR3. CDR3 region: CASSLYANGGNQPQHF. The CDR3 DNA sequence: TGTGCCAGCAGTTTATACGCCAACGGGGGAAATCAGCCCCAGCATTTT.

Note on this clone: A read error may account for a junction end that differs from germline. The chain employs TRBV7-9 and TRBJ2-5; 7 bases are a match to TRBD1. CDR1 is SEHNR and CDR2 is FQNEAQ in the germline V gene (reference sequence). This CDR3 region has 18 residues. The DNA for the CDR3 is TGTTCCAGCAGCTCGGCCCCCCCGGGACAGCCACCGCAAGAGACCCAGTACTTC. This gives the protein CSSSSAPPGQPPQETQYF.

V gene TRBV19 combines with J gene TRBJ1-6; 8 nucleotides align to TRBD1. From germline, CDR1 is LNHDA and CDR2 SQIVND (reference sequence). V dropped 9 bases and J dropped 7; count of bases not matched to a gene: 5. The CDR3 loop spans 13 amino acids. CDR3: CASGRQGNSPLHF. The CDR3 DNA sequence: TGTGCCAGCGGACGACAGGGGAATTCACCCCTCCACTTT.

The chain uses TRBV27 and TRBJ2-4; D perhaps matches TRBD2 (6 bases). The ends were cut back, 6 bases at V and 3 bases at J, with 39 bases in the middle. Germline V gene sequence: CDR1 MNHEY, CDR2 SMNVEV (reference sequence). The CDR3 has 23 amino acids. The CDR3: CASSPTAPRQGGLVIFGKNIQYF. DNA of the CDR3: TGTGCCAGCAGCCCAACGGCCCCACGCCAAGGAGGGTTGGTAATTTTTGGCAAAAACATTCAGTACTTC.

The chain links TRBV28 to TRBJ1-5; D not certain. Trimming removed 6 bases from V and 3 bases from J, with 9 bases in between. The CDR3 loop spans 13 amino acids. Germline-derived CDR1 and CDR2 are MDHEN and SYDVKM. The CDR3 reads CASRLFLNQPQHF. The CDR3, as DNA: TGTGCCAGCAGGTTGTTTCTCAATCAGCCCCAGCATTTT.

In its sample, this clone was seen a few times. The V and J genes are TRBV6-5 and TRBJ1-4; TRBD1 is a possible D gene (5 bases). The CDR3 covers 13 residues. Germline lookup yields CDR1 MNHEY and CDR2 SVGAGI. V lost 6 bases and J lost 4, with 9 bases in between. CDR3 region: CASSGGVNEKLFF. The CDR3 nucleotides read TGTGCCAGCAGCGGGGGGGTTAATGAAAAACTGTTTTTT.

This chain links TRBV7-9 with TRBJ2-1; 8 nucleotides agree with TRBD2. CDR1 SEHNR and CDR2 FQNEAQ come from the germline V gene (reference sequence). This CDR3 has 16 amino acids. The J segment lost 0 bases and the V segment lost 5 bases, leaving 6 bases of the junction unmatched. The CDR3 is CASSPPGGGSYNEQFF. The DNA of the CDR3 is TGTGCCAGCAGCCCCCCCGGGGGGGGCTCCTACAATGAGCAGTTCTTC.